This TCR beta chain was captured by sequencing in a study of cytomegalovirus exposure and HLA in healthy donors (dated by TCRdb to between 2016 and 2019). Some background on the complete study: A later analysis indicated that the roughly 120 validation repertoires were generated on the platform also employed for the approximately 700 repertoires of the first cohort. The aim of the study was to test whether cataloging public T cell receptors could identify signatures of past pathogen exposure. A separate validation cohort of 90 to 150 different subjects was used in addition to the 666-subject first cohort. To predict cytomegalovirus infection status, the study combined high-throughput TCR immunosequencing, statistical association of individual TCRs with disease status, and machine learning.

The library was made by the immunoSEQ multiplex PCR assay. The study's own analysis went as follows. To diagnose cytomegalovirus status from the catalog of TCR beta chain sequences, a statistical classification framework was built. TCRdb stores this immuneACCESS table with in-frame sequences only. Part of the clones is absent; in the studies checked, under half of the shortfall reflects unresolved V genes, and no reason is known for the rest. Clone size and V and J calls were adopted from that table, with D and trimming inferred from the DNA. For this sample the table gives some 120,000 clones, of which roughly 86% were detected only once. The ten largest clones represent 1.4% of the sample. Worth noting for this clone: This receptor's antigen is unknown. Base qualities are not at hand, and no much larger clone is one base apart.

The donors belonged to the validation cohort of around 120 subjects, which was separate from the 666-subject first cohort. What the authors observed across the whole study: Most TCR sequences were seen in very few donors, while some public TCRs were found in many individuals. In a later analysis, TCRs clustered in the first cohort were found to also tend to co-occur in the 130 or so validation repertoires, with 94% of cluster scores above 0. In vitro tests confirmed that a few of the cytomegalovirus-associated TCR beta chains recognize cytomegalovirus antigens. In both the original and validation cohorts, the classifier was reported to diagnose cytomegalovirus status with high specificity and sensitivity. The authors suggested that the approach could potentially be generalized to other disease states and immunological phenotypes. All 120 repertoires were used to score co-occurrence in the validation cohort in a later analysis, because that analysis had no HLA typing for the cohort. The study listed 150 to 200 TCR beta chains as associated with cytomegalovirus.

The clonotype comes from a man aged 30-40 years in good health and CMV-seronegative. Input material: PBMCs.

The CDR3 has the sequence CASSLVRANEKLFF. In nucleotides, the sequence is TGTGCCAGCAGCTTAGTTAGAGCTAATGAAAAACTGTTTTTT. The chain is made from TRBV11-2 and TRBJ1-4; the D gene identity is not certain. V is pared back by 1 base and J by 3 bases, with 6 bases lying between the germline termini. From cysteine to phenylalanine, the CDR3 is 14 amino acids long. The DNA shown is the 42-base CDR3, in frame from base 1. Per the germline V gene, SGHAT is the CDR1 and FQNNGV is the CDR2.